The next 32 T cell receptor beta chains were all read from a single sample in a study of cytomegalovirus exposure and HLA in healthy donors. 60 Vbeta and 13 Jbeta primers were used in PCR. The protocol was immunoSEQ multiplex PCR, while the TCRdb copy is restricted to in-frame clones and leaves out a portion. The table has 170,000 or so clones, around 80% seen once. The source material was PBMCs. The receptors originated from a woman aged 40-49 years in good health and CMV-seronegative.

The chain uses TRBV5-5 and TRBJ1-4; perhaps TRBD1 as D (6 bases). Germline lookup yields CDR1 SGHKS and CDR2 YYEKEE (reference sequence). V gave up 2 bases and J gave up 10 bases, with 15 bases separating them. The CDR3 runs to 14 residues. The CDR3 region has the DNA TGTGCCAGCAGCTTCAGGGGAGGGGAAGGAAAACTGTTTTTT. Amino acids: CASSFRGGEGKLFF.

The CDR3 here is CASSGQGYEQFF. For the CDR3, the DNA is TGTGCCAGTAGTGGACAGGGCTATGAGCAGTTCTTC. The chain carries TRBV19 and TRBJ2-1, with TRBD1 matching 8 bases. Germline V CDR1 and CDR2: LNHDA, SQIVND (reference sequence). After removal of 5 bases from V and 8 bases from J, the junction contained 2 bases not matched to a gene. The CDR3 length is 12 residues. Full variable domain (missing parts from reference TRBV19 and TRBJ2-1): DGGITQSPKYLFRKEGQNVTLSCEQNLNHDAMYWYRQDPGQGLRLIYYSQIVNDFQKGDIAEGYSVSREKKESFPLTVTSAQKNPTAFYLCASSGQGYEQFFGPGTRLTVL.

The chain joins TRBV19 to TRBJ2-1; 11 nucleotides align to TRBD2. Germline assignment: CDR1 LNHDA and CDR2 SQIVND (reference sequence). CDR3 length: 15 amino acids. The V segment lost 6 bases and the J segment 6 bases; nucleotides outside the gene matches: 7. CDR3: CASRAGLAASNEQFF. The CDR3 nucleotides read TGTGCCAGTAGGGCGGGACTAGCGGCCAGCAATGAGCAGTTCTTC.

This chain uses TRBV25-1 with TRBJ2-7, with D possibly matching TRBD2 (5 bases). Trimming pared 6 bases from V and 7 bases from J, leaving 13 bases between. Germline assignment: CDR1 MGHDK and CDR2 SYGVNS. The CDR3 is 12 amino acids. CDR3 in amino acids: CASSAVREEQYF. The CDR3 DNA follows: TGTGCCAGCAGCGCAGTACGGGAAGAGCAGTACTTC.

This rearrangement joins TRBV19 to TRBJ1-1; D is unclear. Germline CDR1 LNHDA, CDR2 SQIVND (reference sequence). The CDR3 runs to 11 residues. V shed 5 bases and J shed 8 bases, with 9 bases lying between them. CDR3 protein: CASSVGGEAFF. The CDR3 region has the DNA TGTGCCAGTAGTGTCGGAGGGGAAGCTTTCTTT.

The chain recombines TRBV5-1 with TRBJ2-5, with D possibly being TRBD2 (6 bases). V was pared by 4 bases and J by 2 bases, with 9 bases between. CDR3 length: 13 amino acids. CDR1 and CDR2 (germline): SGHRS, YFSETQ. CDR3 region: CASSPAGQETQYF. CDR3 in DNA: TGCGCCAGCAGCCCGGCGGGGCAAGAGACCCAGTACTTC.

J is TRBJ2-5 and V is TRBV7-9; D may be TRBD2 (5 bases). Trimming pared 4 bases from V and 3 bases from J, leaving 21 bases between. This CDR3 region has 17 residues. Germline CDR1 SEHNR, CDR2 FQNEAQ (reference sequence). The chain's CDR3 is CASSSPLRLAEEETQYF. Written as DNA, the CDR3 is TGTGCCAGCAGCTCACCCCTCAGGCTAGCCGAAGAAGAGACCCAGTACTTC.

This clone was seen only a few times. The V and J genes are TRBV7-9 and TRBJ1-3; 9 bases line up with TRBD1. The germline CDR1 and CDR2 sequences are SEHNR and FQNEAQ (reference sequence). The CDR3 spans 15 residues. V gave up 11 bases and J gave up 4 bases; unmatched junction bases: 12. CDR3 in DNA: TGTGCCGGGACGAGGGACAGGGCTGGAGGAAACACCATATATTTT. Protein: CAGTRDRAGGNTIYF. The entire variable domain, with the rest obtained from reference TRBV7-9 and TRBJ1-3, is as follows: DTGVSQNPRHKITKRGQNVTFRCDPISEHNRLYWYRQTLGQGPEFLTYFQNEAQLEKSRLLSDRFSAERPKGSFSTLEIQRTEQGDSAMYLCAGTRDRAGGNTIYFGEGSWLTVV.

The chain's CDR3 is CASSFQGENTEAFF. The DNA of the CDR3 is TGTGCCAGCAGTTTCCAGGGGGAGAACACTGAAGCTTTCTTT. The chain is built from TRBV27 and TRBJ1-1, with 7 bases lining up with TRBD1. Germline trimming cut 3 bases from V and 1 base from J; bases unmatched to any gene: 2. This CDR3 region has 14 residues. Germline CDR1 MNHEY, CDR2 SMNVEV (reference sequence).

This chain joins TRBV7-9 and TRBJ2-6; 8 bases agree with TRBD2. Germline loops: CDR1 SEHNR, CDR2 FQNEAQ (reference sequence). J gave up 1 base and V 2 bases, and 7 bases lay outside the gene matches. The CDR3 consists of 18 residues. In DNA form, the CDR3 reads TGTGCCAGCAGCTTAATAGCGGGGCGAAAATCTGGGGCCAACGTCCTGACTTTC. Translating gives CASSLIAGRKSGANVLTF.

This clone has a handful of counts. The chain has TRBV5-1 and TRBJ1-4; no definite D call. This CDR3 comprises 15 residues. V shed 4 bases and J shed 2 bases, with 12 bases lying between them. The germline V gene has CDR1 SGHRS and CDR2 YFSETQ. The DNA of the CDR3 is TGCGCCAGCAGCGCAAGCTTGGGCACTAATGAAAAACTGTTTTTT. Residues: CASSASLGTNEKLFF.

The CDR3 region has the DNA TGTGCCAGCTCACACAACAGGGCTGGGGCCAACGTCCTGACTTTC. It specifies CASSHNRAGANVLTF. V is TRBV18 and J is TRBJ2-6; D perhaps matches TRBD1 (6 bases). Trimming shortened V by 4 bases and J by 2 bases, and 9 bases separated the two germline ends. The CDR3 totals 15 residues. CDR1 and CDR2 from the germline V gene are KGHSH and LQKENI. Based on the CDR3 plus reference TRBV18 and TRBJ2-6, the full variable domain is NAGVMQNPRHLVRRRGQEARLRCSPMKGHSHVYWYRQLPEEGLKFMVYLQKENIIDESGMPKERFSAEFPKEGPSILRIQQVVRGDSAAYFCASSHNRAGANVLTFGAGSRLTVL.

The chain uses TRBV5-1 and TRBJ1-3; no clear D. The V gene lost 0 bases and the J gene lost 2 bases, with 9 bases spanning the gap. Germline V CDR1 and CDR2: SGHRS, YFSETQ. CDR3 length: 15 amino acids. CDR3 residues: CASSLGSGTGNTIYF. The CDR3 bases are TGCGCCAGCAGCTTGGGCTCGGGGACTGGAAACACCATATATTTT.

This clone was seen a single time. The chain combines TRBV5-1 with TRBJ1-6, with D perhaps matching TRBD1 (6 bases). Trimming cost V 0 bases and J 5 bases, with 18 bases left between them. The germline gives CDR1 SGHRS, CDR2 YFSETQ. The CDR3 extends over 18 amino acids. The CDR3 DNA reads TGCGCCAGCAGCTTGGGGGCTCAGGGGAGGGCAAATAATTCACCCCTCCACTTT. It specifies CASSLGAQGRANNSPLHF.

The J gene is TRBJ2-7, the V gene TRBV6-5, with D hard to call. V was trimmed by 4 bases and J by 0 bases, leaving 13 bases between them. Germline V lookup: CDR1 MNHEY, CDR2 SVGAGI. CDR3 length: 15 residues. In DNA form, the CDR3 reads TGTGCCAGCAGTTCCTCCCCCCCAGGCTCCTACGAGCAGTACTTC. Protein product: CASSSSPPGSYEQYF.

The V and J genes are TRBV28 and TRBJ2-1; tentative D call: TRBD2 (5 bases). Germline V gene data show CDR1 as MDHEN and CDR2 as SYDVKM. CDR3 length: 16 residues. Trimming left V 6 bases short and J 6 bases short, with 21 bases between. The CDR3 spells CASRLNQDSFGNEQFF. In DNA form, the CDR3 reads TGTGCCAGCAGGTTAAACCAGGACTCGTTTGGCAATGAGCAGTTCTTC.

This clone was observed once. The chain couples TRBV9 to TRBJ1-1, with 7 bases lining up with TRBD1. The CDR3 extends over 14 amino acids. With 6 bases clipped from V and 4 bases from J, the junction kept 9 bases outside the gene matches. Germline CDR1 and CDR2: SGDLS and YYNGEE. The CDR3 DNA reads TGTGCCAGCACACGAGGGGGCGCGGGCACTGAAGCTTTCTTT. This translates into CASTRGGAGTEAFF.

This chain links TRBV5-1 with TRBJ2-4; 7 positions match TRBD2. This CDR3 spans 15 amino acids. Germline assignment: CDR1 SGHRS and CDR2 YFSETQ. Losses at the gene ends were 0 bases for V and 3 bases for J; bases not matched to a gene: 3. The CDR3 loop reads CASSLEGRGKNIQYF. As DNA, the CDR3 is TGCGCCAGCAGCTTGGAGGGGAGGGGCAAAAACATTCAGTACTTC.

This chain connects TRBV13 to TRBJ2-5; weak D call: TRBD1 (6 bases). The CDR3 runs to 15 residues. Germline CDR1 and CDR2: PRHDT and FYEKMQ (reference sequence). Between the trimmed V and J ends, which lost 3 bases and 1 base, there was a span of 12 bases. Written as DNA, the CDR3 is TGTGCCAGCAGCTTTTCAACAGGGAGCCAAGAGACCCAGTACTTC. This encodes CASSFSTGSQETQYF.

This clone has only a few counts. The rearrangement links TRBV13 to TRBJ1-3; 7 nucleotides match TRBD1. The CDR3 runs 14 residues. The ends lost 5 bases at V and 3 bases at J; junction bases unmatched: 4. CDR1 is PRHDT, CDR2 FYEKMQ, per germline (reference sequence). The CDR3 loop is CASSLDRRGNTIYF. CDR3 DNA sequence: TGTGCCAGCAGCCTGGACAGGCGTGGAAACACCATATATTTT.

This clone came up a few times. The V and J genes are TRBV28 and TRBJ1-1; 9 bases agree with TRBD1. Per the germline V gene, CDR1 is MDHEN and CDR2 is SYDVKM. This CDR3 is built from 14 residues. Losses at the gene ends were 8 bases for V and 4 bases for J; bases not matched to a gene: 8. CDR3 in DNA: TGTGCCAGCTCCTGGGACAGGGTGCGCACTGAAGCTTTCTTT. It codes for CASSWDRVRTEAFF.

This sequence joins TRBV10-3 and TRBJ1-2, with 10 nucleotides matching TRBD1. J was trimmed by 4 bases and V by 6 bases; bases with no gene match: 2. The CDR3 has 13 amino acids. Germline CDR1 reads ENHRY; CDR2 reads SYGVKD. CDR3 coding DNA: TGTGCCATCAGCGGGACAGGGGCCTATGGCTACACCTTC. Its translation: CAISGTGAYGYTF.

The chain combines TRBV19 with TRBJ1-2; D might be TRBD1 (6 bases). The ends were cut back, 0 bases at V and 6 bases at J, with 14 bases in the middle. The germline CDR1 and CDR2 sequences are LNHDA and SQIVND (reference sequence). The CDR3 runs to 15 residues. The CDR3 sequence: CASSIDYSRGDGYTF. The CDR3 DNA reads as TGTGCCAGTAGTATAGATTATAGCAGGGGCGATGGCTACACCTTC.

The chain links TRBV15 to TRBJ2-7; 10 bases agree with TRBD1. The CDR3 sequence is 14 residues long. Germline CDR1 is LNHNV and CDR2 is YYDKDF (reference sequence). Unmatched junction bases numbered 3, after V lost 3 bases and J lost 4 bases. The CDR3 protein is CATSRDRGEYEQYF. The CDR3 DNA reads as TGTGCCACCAGCAGGGACAGGGGGGAATACGAGCAGTACTTC.

In its sample, this clone was seen a few times. The rearrangement joins TRBV2 to TRBJ2-5, with D tentatively TRBD1 (5 bases). The CDR3 runs 14 residues. Germline V gene lookup returns CDR1 SNHLY and CDR2 FYNNEI. Trimming took 5 bases from V and 5 from J, leaving 15 bases between them. CDR3 in amino acids: CASSSRRVGETQYF. The CDR3 nucleotides are TGTGCCAGCAGTAGTCGCAGGGTAGGGGAGACCCAGTACTTC.

The chain is built from TRBV11-2 and TRBJ1-1; 7 positions match TRBD1. Germline V gene data show CDR1 as SGHAT and CDR2 as FQNNGV. J lost 5 bases, V lost 2 bases, and 11 bases had no gene match. The CDR3 has 16 residues. The CDR3 region is CASSLNIGGMRTEAFF. Written as DNA, the CDR3 is TGTGCCAGCAGCTTAAATATAGGGGGCATGAGAACTGAAGCTTTCTTT.

The chain uses TRBV5-1 and TRBJ2-3; D is uncertain. The germline V gene encodes CDR1 SGHRS and CDR2 YFSETQ. The V end was cut by 0 bases, the J end by 3 bases, with 8 bases between. The CDR3 extends over 14 amino acids. This CDR3 is CASSLATFTDTQYF. CDR3 in DNA: TGCGCCAGCAGCTTGGCCACTTTTACAGATACGCAGTATTTT.

V gene TRBV29-1 combines with J gene TRBJ2-5; 9 bases match TRBD1. The assigned J gene may be wrong: the sequence end matches TRBJ2-7 better. The length of the CDR3 is 15 residues. Germline V gene sequence: CDR1 SQVTM, CDR2 ANQGSEA. The CDR3 protein is CSVNGHRDRAYEQYF. The DNA for the CDR3 is TGCAGCGTTAACGGGCACCGGGACAGGGCCTACGAGCAGTACTTC.

This clone was seen more than once but under ten times. The same CDR3 arises from other DNA sequences in this sample as well. The chain has TRBV27 and TRBJ2-7; TRBD1 agrees at 9 bases. From germline, CDR1 is MNHEY and CDR2 SMNVEV (reference sequence). The CDR3 is 14 residues long. Germline trimming cut 5 bases from V and 2 bases from J; bases unmatched to any gene: 4. CDR3 DNA sequence: TGTGCCAGCAGTACCGGGACAGGGCCCTACGAGCAGTACTTC. Residues: CASSTGTGPYEQYF.

This chain uses TRBV11-1 with TRBJ2-7; 11 positions agree with TRBD1. This CDR3 has 18 amino acids. Germline V CDR1 and CDR2: SGHAT, FQDESV (reference sequence). Trimming at V came to 1 base and at J to 0 bases, leaving 8 bases not matched to a gene. CDR3 protein: CASSLVWTGGPCSYEQYF. The CDR3, as DNA: TGTGCCAGCAGCTTAGTATGGACAGGGGGCCCCTGCTCCTACGAGCAGTACTTC.

The V gene is TRBV2, the J gene TRBJ2-7, with D possibly being TRBD1 (6 bases). Deletions cut 7 bases from V and 1 base from J, with 11 bases between. Germline values: CDR1 SNHLY, CDR2 FYNNEI. The CDR3 contains 13 residues. CDR3 DNA: TGTGCCAGCAACGACAGGTTTTCCTACGAGCAGTACTTC. This gives the protein CASNDRFSYEQYF.

This clone was observed a handful of times. This sequence joins TRBV5-6 and TRBJ1-1; the match to TRBD1 covers 8 bases. The junction had 7 bases not matched to a gene; V was cut back by 2 bases and J by 1 base. The CDR3 is 16 amino acids. CDR1 is SGHDT and CDR2 is YYEEEE in the germline V gene. The CDR3 loop is CASSLGTGQKNTEAFF. The CDR3 DNA sequence: TGTGCCAGCAGCTTAGGGACAGGACAGAAGAACACTGAAGCTTTCTTT.